Following are 6 T cell receptor delta chains from one sample sequenced in a study of gamma-delta T cells after stem cell transplantation. TCRdb ran CATT on the RT-PCR reads. The sample holds over a thousand delta-chain clones, approximately 7.5% seen once. The sample comprised gamma-delta T cells. The source is a human donor. It is not recorded whose cells these are; they may come from a transplant donor.

As concerns this clone: A much larger clonotype is one base distant, so this may be a read error. This same CDR3 is encoded by further DNA sequences in the sample. CDR3 protein: CACDTPPTPYVSGANASWDTRQMFF. Written as DNA, the CDR3 is TGCGCCTGTGACACCCCTCCGACCCCCTACGTTTCGGGGGCTAATGCCTCCTGGGACACCCGACAGATGTTTTTC. J is TRDJ3 and V is TRDV2, with D perhaps given as TRDD2 or TRDD3 (5 bases each). This CDR3 has 25 amino acids. CDR1 and CDR2 from the germline V gene are GEAIGNYY and EKD.

A word on this clone: A clone one base away is much larger, so this may be a read error. The rearrangement joins TRDV2 to TRDJ3, with 10 bases that match TRDD3. This CDR3 has 23 amino acids. Trimming took 0 bases from V and 0 from J; bases not matched to a gene: 16. CDR1 GEAIGNYY and CDR2 EKD come from the germline V gene. CDR3 protein: CACDTGFTGGCGDSSWDTRQMFF. Here the CDR3 DNA reads TGTGCCTGTGACACCGGATTCACTGGGGGATGCGGGGACAGCTCCTGGGACACCCGACAGATGTTTTTC.

On this clone itself: Since a much larger clone is just one base distant, this may be a read error. Other nucleotide sequences in the sample specify the same CDR3. The rearrangement uses TRDV2 and TRDJ1, with D perhaps matching TRDD3 (5 bases). The CDR3 contains 18 residues. The germline CDR1 and CDR2 sequences are GEAIGNYY and EKD. Here the CDR3 reads CACDTVGGRPTRPDKLIF. The CDR3 DNA sequence: TGCGCCTGTGACACCGTAGGGGGCCGCCCCACCCGGCCCGATAAACTCATCTTT.

A few counts support this clone. TCRdb's listed protein matches a much larger clone and diverges from this DNA's translation at residue 8, likely through a read error; the protein shown comes from the DNA. V usage is TRDV2 and J usage is TRDJ1; 8 positions match TRDD3. The V segment lost 4 bases and the J segment 0 bases; nucleotides outside the gene matches: 9. Germline CDR1 GEAIGNYY, CDR2 EKD. The CDR3 is 16 amino acids. The chain's CDR3 is CACDLLGVQYTDKLIF. CDR3 coding DNA: TGTGCCTGTGATTTACTGGGGGTTCAGTACACCGATAAACTCATCTTT.

In the case of this clone: With a far larger clone one base away, a read error is the likely cause. This specimen includes other DNA sequences encoding the same CDR3. In nucleotides, the CDR3 is TGTGCCTGTGACTCCCTTCCTACTGAACTGGGGTCCAACACCGATAAACTCATTTTT. It translates to CACDSLPTELGSNTDKLIF. V gene TRDV2 combines with J gene TRDJ1, with 9 bases matching TRDD2. CDR3 length: 19 residues. Per germline, CDR1 GEAIGNYY and CDR2 EKD.

As regards this clone: TCRdb records a much larger clone's protein for this DNA, with a difference at residue 10 that likely arises from a read error; the protein given is the translation of the DNA. The rearrangement joins TRDV1 to TRDJ1, with 8 bases that match TRDD3. Germline V gene data show CDR1 as TSWWSYY and CDR2 as QGS. V shed 2 bases, J shed 2 bases, and the junction held 16 bases outside the gene matches. The CDR3 is made up of 19 amino acids. CDR3 loop: CALGELVPSRGIGTDKLIF. The CDR3 DNA sequence: TGTGCTCTTGGGGAATTGGTCCCGAGCCGGGGGATAGGAACCGATAAACTCATCTTT.